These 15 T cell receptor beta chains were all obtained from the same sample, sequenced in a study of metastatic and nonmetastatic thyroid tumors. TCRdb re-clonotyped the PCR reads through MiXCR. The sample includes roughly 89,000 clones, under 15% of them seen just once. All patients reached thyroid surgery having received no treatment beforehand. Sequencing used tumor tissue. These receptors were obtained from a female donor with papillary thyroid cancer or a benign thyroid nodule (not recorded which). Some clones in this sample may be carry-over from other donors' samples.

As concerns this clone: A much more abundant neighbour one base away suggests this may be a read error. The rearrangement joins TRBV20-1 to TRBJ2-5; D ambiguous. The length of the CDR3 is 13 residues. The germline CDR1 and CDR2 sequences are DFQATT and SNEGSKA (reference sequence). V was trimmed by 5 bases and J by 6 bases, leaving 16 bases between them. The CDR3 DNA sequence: TGCAGTGCTTATACACATGGGTGGAAGACCCAGTACTTC. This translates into CSAYTHGWKTQYF.

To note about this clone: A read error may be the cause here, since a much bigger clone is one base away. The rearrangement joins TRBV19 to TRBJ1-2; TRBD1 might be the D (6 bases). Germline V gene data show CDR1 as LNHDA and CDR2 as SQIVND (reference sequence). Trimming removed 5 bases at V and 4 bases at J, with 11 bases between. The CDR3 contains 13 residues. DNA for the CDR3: TGTGCCAGTAGTCTAACGGACAGCTATGGCTACACCTTC. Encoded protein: CASSLTDSYGYTF.

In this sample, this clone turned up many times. The CDR3 region is CSARDTSGRAGETQYF. DNA for the CDR3: TGCAGTGCTAGAGACACTAGCGGGAGGGCCGGGGAGACCCAGTACTTC. The chain carries TRBV20-1 and TRBJ2-5; 13 nucleotides line up with TRBD2. J was trimmed by 5 bases and V by 0 bases; bases with no gene match: 6. The germline V gene encodes CDR1 DFQATT and CDR2 SNEGSKA (reference sequence). CDR3 length: 16 residues.

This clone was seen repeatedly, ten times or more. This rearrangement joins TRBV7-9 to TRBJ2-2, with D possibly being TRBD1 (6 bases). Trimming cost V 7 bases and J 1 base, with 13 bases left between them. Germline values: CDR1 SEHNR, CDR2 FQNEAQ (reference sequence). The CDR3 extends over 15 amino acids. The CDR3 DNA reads TGTGCCAGCACCCGAGGGGGAAAGAACACCGGGGAGCTGTTTTTT. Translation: CASTRGGKNTGELFF.

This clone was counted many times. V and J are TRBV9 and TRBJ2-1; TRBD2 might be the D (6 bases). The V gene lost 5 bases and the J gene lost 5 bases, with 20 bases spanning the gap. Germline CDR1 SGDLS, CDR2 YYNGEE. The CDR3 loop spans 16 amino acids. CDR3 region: CASSLELGRGHNEQFF. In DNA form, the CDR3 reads TGTGCCAGCAGTCTAGAATTGGGGCGGGGCCACAATGAGCAGTTCTTC.

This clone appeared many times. This CDR3 is CASSIYHRGANVLTF. CDR3 DNA: TGTGCCAGTAGTATTTACCACCGTGGGGCCAACGTCCTGACTTTC. V usage is TRBV19 and J usage is TRBJ2-6; D unresolved. Germline assignment: CDR1 LNHDA and CDR2 SQIVND (reference sequence). The CDR3 is 15 residues long. V lost 3 bases to trimming and J lost 3 bases, with 9 bases between them.

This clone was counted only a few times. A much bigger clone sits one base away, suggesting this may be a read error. DNA for the CDR3: TGCGCCAGCAGCCGGGACAGGTTATTTGATACGCAGTATTTT. Its protein product is CASSRDRLFDTQYF. This sequence joins TRBV10-1 and TRBJ2-3, with 8 bases that match TRBD1. Trimming cost V 6 bases and J 6 bases; bases outside gene matches: 8. The CDR3 extends over 14 amino acids. The germline CDR1 and CDR2 sequences are WNHNN and SYGVQD (reference sequence).

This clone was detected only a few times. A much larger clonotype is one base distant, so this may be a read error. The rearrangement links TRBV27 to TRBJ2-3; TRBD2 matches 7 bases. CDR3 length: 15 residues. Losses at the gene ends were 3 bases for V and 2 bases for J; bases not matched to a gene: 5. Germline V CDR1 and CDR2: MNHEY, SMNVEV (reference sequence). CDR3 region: CASSFAGDHTDTQYF. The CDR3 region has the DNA TGTGCCAGCAGTTTTGCGGGAGATCACACAGATACGCAGTATTTT.

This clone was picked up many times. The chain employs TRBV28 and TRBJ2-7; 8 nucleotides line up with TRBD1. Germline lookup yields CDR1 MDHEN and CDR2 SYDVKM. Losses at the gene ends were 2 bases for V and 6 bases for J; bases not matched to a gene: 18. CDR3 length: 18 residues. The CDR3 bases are TGTGCCAGCAGTTTAGAAATCCAGGGGGCATTTTTCCCCGGCGAGCAGTACTTC. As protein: CASSLEIQGAFFPGEQYF. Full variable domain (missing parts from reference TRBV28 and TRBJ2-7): DVKVTQSSRYLVKRTGEKVFLECVQDMDHENMFWYRQDPGLGLRLIYFSYDVKMKEKGDIPEGYSVSREKKERFSLILESASTNQTSMYLCASSLEIQGAFFPGEQYFGPGTRLTVT.

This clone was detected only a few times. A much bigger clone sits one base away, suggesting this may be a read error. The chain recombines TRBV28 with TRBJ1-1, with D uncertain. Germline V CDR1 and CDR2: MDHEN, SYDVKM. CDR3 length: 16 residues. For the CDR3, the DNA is TGTGCCAGCAGTCAACTTGGACCAACCTCGGGTGCTGAAGCTTTATTT. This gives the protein CASSQLGPTSGAEALF.

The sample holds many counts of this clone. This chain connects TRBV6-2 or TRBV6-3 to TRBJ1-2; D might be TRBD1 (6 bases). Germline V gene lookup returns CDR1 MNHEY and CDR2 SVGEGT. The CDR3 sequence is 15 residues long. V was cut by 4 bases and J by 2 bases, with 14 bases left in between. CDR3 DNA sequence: TGTGCCAGCAGTTTACAGGGAGCCTCGAACTATGGCTACACCTTC. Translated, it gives CASSLQGASNYGYTF.

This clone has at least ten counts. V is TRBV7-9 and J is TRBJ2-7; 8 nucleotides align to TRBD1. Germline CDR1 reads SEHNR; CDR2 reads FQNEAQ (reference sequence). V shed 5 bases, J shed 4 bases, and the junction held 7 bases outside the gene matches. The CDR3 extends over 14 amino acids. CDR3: CASSPDRALYEQYF. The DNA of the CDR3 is TGTGCCAGCAGCCCGGACAGGGCGCTATACGAGCAGTACTTC.

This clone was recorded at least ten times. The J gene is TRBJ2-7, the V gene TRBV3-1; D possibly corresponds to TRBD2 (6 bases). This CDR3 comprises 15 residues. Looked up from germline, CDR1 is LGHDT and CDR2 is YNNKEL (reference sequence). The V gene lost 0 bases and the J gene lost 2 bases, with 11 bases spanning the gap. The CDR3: CASSQDPGGAYEQYF. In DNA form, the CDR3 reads TGTGCCAGCAGCCAAGATCCAGGCGGGGCCTACGAGCAGTACTTC.

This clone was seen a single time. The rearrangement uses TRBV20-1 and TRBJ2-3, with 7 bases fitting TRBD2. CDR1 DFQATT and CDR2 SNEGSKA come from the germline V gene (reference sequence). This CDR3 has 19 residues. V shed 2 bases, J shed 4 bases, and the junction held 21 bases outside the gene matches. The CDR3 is CSARSTPRNRLAWADTQYF. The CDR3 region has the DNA TGCAGTGCTAGATCTACCCCCCGAAACCGACTAGCATGGGCAGATACGCAGTATTTT.

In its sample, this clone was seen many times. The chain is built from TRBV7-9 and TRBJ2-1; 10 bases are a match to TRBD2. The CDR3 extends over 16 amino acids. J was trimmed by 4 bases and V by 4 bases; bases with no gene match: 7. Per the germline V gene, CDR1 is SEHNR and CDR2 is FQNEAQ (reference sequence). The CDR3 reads CASSSSLAGVYNEQFF. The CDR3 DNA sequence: TGTGCCAGCAGCTCTAGCCTAGCGGGAGTATACAATGAGCAGTTCTTC.